This T cell receptor beta chain was sequenced for a study of regulatory T cells in long-lasting Graves disease. Background on the study: The study counted Graves' disease as persistent given over 5 years of antithyroid drugs and positive TSH receptor antibodies. Findings and limits, study-wide: Persistent Graves' cases showed lower TCR diversity than newly diagnosed cases. TRBV28, TRBJ1-2 and TRBJ2-5 were favored in persistent disease.

This clonotype was counted at least ten times. Antigen: not known. Germline V gene data show CDR1 as MDHEN and CDR2 as SYDVKM. V was pared by 2 bases and J by 6 bases, with 7 bases between. This CDR3 comprises 12 residues. CDR3-region Arm-PCR and iRepertoire HTBI primers produced the TCR beta libraries. TCRdb re-called the multiplex PCR reads through MiXCR, storing one row per CDR3 protein. The sample has about 660,000 distinct CDR3 sequences, about 32% seen once. Time point: persistent/refractory GD, antithyroid drugs over 5 years with positive TRAb. From PBMCs, RNA was extracted and then used to make the TCR library.

This sequence originates from a female donor with Graves disease. The sequences come from peripheral blood mononuclear cells (PBMCs), collected when the disease was refractory, from a patient treated with antithyroid drugs. This chain uses TRBV28 with TRBJ1-1; no definite D call. The CDR3 nucleotides are TGTGCCAGCAGTTTAAGTGATTCTGAAGCTTTCTTT. Translating it yields CASSLSDSEAFF.